These 9 T cell receptor beta chains were sequenced from one sample in a study of blood T cell repertoires in COVID-19 (dated by TCRdb to 2019 to 2021). The library came from the immunoSEQ multiplex PCR assay. Drawn from immuneACCESS, this table holds only the in-frame rearrangements with V and J called that TCRdb kept. Clones are partly lost; checked studies trace under half to an unresolved V gene and leave the rest unexplained. The table for this sample lists approximately 140,000 clones; approximately 84% of them were counted only once. The top ten clonotypes cover roughly 17% of the sample. The specimen sequenced was peripheral blood. The origin of the receptors is a woman at least 80 years old with acute or convalescent COVID-19.

The V gene is TRBV2, the J gene TRBJ1-1; D might be TRBD1 (6 bases). Between the trimmed V and J ends, which lost 5 bases and 1 base, there was a span of 11 bases. The CDR3 contains 14 residues. In germline, CDR1 is SNHLY, CDR2 FYNNEI. In DNA form, the CDR3 reads TGTGCCAGCAGTTATACAGGGACGAACACTGAAGCTTTCTTT. Its protein product is CASSYTGTNTEAFF.

This chain's CDR3 is CASSQTGDTQYF. The CDR3 DNA follows: TGTGCCAGCAGCCAAACGGGGGATACGCAGTATTTT. The genes are TRBV3-1 (or the pseudogene TRBV3-2) and TRBJ2-3; possible D gene TRBD2, 5 bases. Deletions cut 2 bases from V and 6 bases from J, with 6 bases between. The length of the CDR3 is 12 residues. The V gene's germline CDR1 is LGHDT and CDR2 YNNKEL (reference sequence).

The gene calls are TRBV5-1 and TRBJ2-7; 10 nucleotides match TRBD2. The V gene's germline CDR1 is SGHRS and CDR2 YFSETQ. This CDR3 contains 15 residues. V was pared by 0 bases and J by 6 bases, with 6 bases of the junction left unmatched. CDR3 coding DNA: TGCGCCAGCAGCTTGGTGGCTAGCGGGAGCGGCGAGCAGTACTTC. Residues: CASSLVASGSGEQYF.

Concerning this clone itself: The sample has other DNA sequences that encode this CDR3 too. V usage is TRBV7-2 and J usage is TRBJ2-7; D not certain. Germline V gene data show CDR1 as SGHTA and CDR2 as FQGNSA. Trimming shortened V by 3 bases and J by 4 bases, and 7 bases separated the two germline ends. CDR3 size: 12 residues. The DNA of the CDR3 is TGTGCCAGCAGCTTCTCCACATACGAGCAGTACTTC. This gives the protein CASSFSTYEQYF.

This clone was seen a handful of times. V is TRBV6-6 and J is TRBJ2-3; weak D call: TRBD2 (6 bases). The germline CDR1 and CDR2 sequences are MNHNY and SVGAGI (reference sequence). Deletions cut 7 bases from V and 1 base from J, with 9 bases between. The CDR3 consists of 13 residues. CDR3 loop: CASTPGGTDTQYF. CDR3 nucleotide sequence: TGTGCCAGCACCCCGGGGGGCACAGATACGCAGTATTTT.

This clone showed up just once. The chain employs TRBV12-5 and TRBJ2-7; 9 bases agree with TRBD1. Looked up from germline, CDR1 is LGHNT and CDR2 is FRNRAP. The V and J ends lost 1 base and 3 bases, in that order; junction bases with no gene match: 10. The CDR3 consists of 17 residues. For the CDR3, the DNA is TGTGCTAGTGGTTTGGCCCTGGGGGGGACAGGGCGCTACGAGCAGTACTTC. Its protein product is CASGLALGGTGRYEQYF.

Only a few counts were recorded for this clone. This rearrangement joins TRBV6-5 to TRBJ2-7, with TRBD2 matching 8 bases. Germline CDR1 is MNHEY and CDR2 is SVGAGI. V was clipped by 7 bases and J by 5 bases; unmatched bases: 10. The CDR3 covers 14 residues. The CDR3 nucleotides are TGTGCCAGCACCGGAGGCCGGGGGGGCAACGAGCAGTACTTC. It is translated as CASTGGRGGNEQYF.

The V and J genes are TRBV29-1 and TRBJ2-1, with TRBD2 matching 8 bases. With 3 bases clipped from V and 8 bases from J, the junction kept 12 bases outside the gene matches. The CDR3 is 15 amino acids. The germline V gene encodes CDR1 SQVTM and CDR2 ANQGSEA. The CDR3, as DNA: TGCAGCGTTGAGCCGGCGGGGGGCCCCCCCCATGAGCAGTTCTTC. Amino acids: CSVEPAGGPPHEQFF.

The chain couples TRBV6-2 or TRBV6-3 to TRBJ2-2; 8 bases align to TRBD2. The CDR3 is made up of 16 amino acids. The germline gives CDR1 MNHEY, CDR2 SVGEGT. Trimming at V came to 4 bases and at J to 2 bases, leaving 6 bases not matched to a gene. CDR3 nucleotide sequence: TGTGCCAGCAGTTTCAGGGGACTAGGAAACACCGGGGAGCTGTTTTTT. Translating it yields CASSFRGLGNTGELFF.